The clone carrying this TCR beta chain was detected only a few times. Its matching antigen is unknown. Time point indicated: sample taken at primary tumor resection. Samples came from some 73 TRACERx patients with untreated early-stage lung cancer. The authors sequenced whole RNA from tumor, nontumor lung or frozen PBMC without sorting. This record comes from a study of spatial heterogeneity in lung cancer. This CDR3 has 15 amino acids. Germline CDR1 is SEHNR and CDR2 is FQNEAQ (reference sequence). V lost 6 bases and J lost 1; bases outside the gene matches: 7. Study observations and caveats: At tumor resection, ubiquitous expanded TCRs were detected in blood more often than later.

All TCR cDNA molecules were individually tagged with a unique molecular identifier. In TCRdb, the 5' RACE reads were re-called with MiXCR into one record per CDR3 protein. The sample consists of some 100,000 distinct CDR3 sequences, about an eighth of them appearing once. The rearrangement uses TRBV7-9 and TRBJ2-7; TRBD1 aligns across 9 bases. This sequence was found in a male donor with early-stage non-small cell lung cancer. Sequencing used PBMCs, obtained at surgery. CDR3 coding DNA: TGTGCCAGCAGTCGTGAGGGACAGGGATCCTACGAGCAGTACTTC. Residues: CASSREGQGSYEQYF.